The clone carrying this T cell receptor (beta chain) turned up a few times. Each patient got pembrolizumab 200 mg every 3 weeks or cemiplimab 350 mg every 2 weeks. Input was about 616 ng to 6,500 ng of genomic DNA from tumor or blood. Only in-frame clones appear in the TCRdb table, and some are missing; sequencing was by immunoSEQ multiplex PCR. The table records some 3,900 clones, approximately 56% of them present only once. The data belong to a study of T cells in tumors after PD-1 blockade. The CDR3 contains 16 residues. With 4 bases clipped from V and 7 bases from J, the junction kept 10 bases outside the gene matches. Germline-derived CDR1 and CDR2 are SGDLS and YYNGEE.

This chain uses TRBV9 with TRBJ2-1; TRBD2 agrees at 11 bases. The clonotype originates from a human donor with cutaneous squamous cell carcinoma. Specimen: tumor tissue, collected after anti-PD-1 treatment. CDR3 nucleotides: TGTGCCAGCAGCAAAATAGCGGGGGGGCTAGTAAATGAGCAGTTCTTC. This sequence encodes CASSKIAGGLVNEQFF.